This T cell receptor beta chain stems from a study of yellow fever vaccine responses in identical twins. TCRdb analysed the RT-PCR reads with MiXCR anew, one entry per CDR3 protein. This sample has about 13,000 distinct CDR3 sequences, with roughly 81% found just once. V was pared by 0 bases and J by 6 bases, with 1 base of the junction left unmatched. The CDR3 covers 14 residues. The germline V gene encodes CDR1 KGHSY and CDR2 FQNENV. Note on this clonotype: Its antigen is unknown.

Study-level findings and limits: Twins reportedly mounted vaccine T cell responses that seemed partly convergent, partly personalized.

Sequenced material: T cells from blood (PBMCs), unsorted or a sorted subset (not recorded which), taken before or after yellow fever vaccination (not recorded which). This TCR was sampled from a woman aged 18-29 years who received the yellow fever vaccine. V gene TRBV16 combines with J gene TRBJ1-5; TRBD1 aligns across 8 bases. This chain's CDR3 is CASSQSTGVQPQHF. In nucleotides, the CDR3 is TGTGCCAGCAGCCAATCGACAGGGGTTCAGCCCCAGCATTTT.